This T cell receptor beta chain was identified in a study of Graves' ophthalmopathy and Graves' hyperthyroidism. In this sample, this clonotype turned up a few times. Patients in the hyperthyroidism group, adults aged 18 to 65, were newly diagnosed, under 2 months' duration. Reliance was placed on clinical symptoms, serum thyroxine, TRAb, thyroid ultrasound and orbital computed tomography for diagnosis. Amplification targeted the TCR beta CDR3 regions, with RNA transcripts as the source material. The workflow started with a first-round RT-PCR run with HTBI primers and then moved on to a second-round multiplex PCR. TCRdb recomputed calls from the multiplex PCR reads with MiXCR, one row per CDR3 protein. Among over a million distinct CDR3 sequences listed, around a third were seen once. Germline values: CDR1 MGHDK, CDR2 SYGVNS. The CDR3 has 16 amino acids.

The rearrangement links TRBV25-1 to TRBJ1-6; 8 bases agree with TRBD1. The source is an adult man with Graves' hyperthyroidism. Sequenced input: peripheral blood or thyroid tissue (not recorded which). CDR3 nucleotides: TGTGCGACAGTGACAGGGGCGAGCTCCTATAATTCACCCCTCCACTTT. Its translation is CATVTGASSYNSPLHF.